What follows describes a single TCR beta chain. What it recognizes is unknown. The authors combined CD45RO+ cells with CCR7-negative CD45RA+ TemRA cells as CD8 memory. This sample stems from a study of shared clonotypes between healthy human individuals. The germline gives CDR1 ENHRY, CDR2 SYGVKD. V was shortened by 11 bases and J by 1 base, with 17 bases between the two germline ends. The CDR3 consists of 14 residues. Notes on the study in general: Shared clonotypes: 4.5% to 6% naive CD4, under 4% naive CD8, roughly 2.2% memory CD4, approximately 0.4% memory CD8. In the sorted subsets, rarefaction showed sequencing was incomplete despite large depth.

Sequencing was performed with immunoSEQ multiplex PCR; in TCRdb, only in-frame clones are kept and a portion is missing. The table has approximately 100,000 clones, about 71% seen once; the top ten hold over 20%. The source material was memory CD8+ T cells sorted from blood. Indicated subset: CD45RO+ cells pooled with CCR7-negative TemRA cells. The TCR originated in a young woman in good health. The chain couples TRBV10-3 to TRBJ2-5; D might be TRBD1 (6 bases). The CDR3 protein is CAVKGGHVQETQYF. DNA of the CDR3: TGTGCCGTTAAAGGGGGACACGTCCAAGAGACCCAGTACTTC.